Below are 9 T cell receptor beta chains sequenced from a single sample in a study of identical twins (dated by TCRdb to the mid-2010s). The library was made by 5' RACE. The sequencer was an Illumina HiSeq 2000. The raw public data were reprocessed by TCRdb itself: fastp quality trimming at Q25, MiXCR clonotype calling, in-frame beta chains only. Duplicate CDR3 protein sequences are folded into a single record with the most common DNA and genes. The sample contains hundreds of thousands of distinct CDR3 sequences, 8% to 9% of them found a single time. The top ten hold 0.98% of the sample. These records were also assigned to another study, of yellow fever vaccine responses in identical twins.

The sequenced sample consisted of PBMCs. The receptors here all came from a woman aged 18-35 years in good health.

This clonotype was detected ten times or more. The rearrangement uses TRBV5-1 and TRBJ2-2; 7 bases map to TRBD1. Germline V gives CDR1 SGHRS, CDR2 YFSETQ. This CDR3 region has 16 residues. V gave up 2 bases and J gave up 0 bases; unmatched junction bases: 4. In nucleotides, the CDR3 is TGCGCCAGCAGCTTATGGACAGGTTCGAACACCGGGGAGCTGTTTTTT. Its protein is CASSLWTGSNTGELFF.

The table lists this clonotype with a few counts. Being one base from a much bigger clone, this may be a read error. The chain carries TRBV7-8 and TRBJ1-2, with D perhaps matching TRBD1 (5 bases). Germline V CDR1 and CDR2: SGHVS, FQNEAQ. This CDR3 is built from 14 residues. The CDR3 DNA reads TGTGCCGGCAGCTTAGAAGGCGGGGGAGGGGCCAACACCTTC. This encodes CAGSLEGGGGANTF.

CDR3 sequence reads: CASSLVPGLSDYEQYF. In DNA, the CDR3 is TGTGCCAGCAGCTTAGTCCCGGGACTATCGGACTACGAGCAGTACTTC. The chain links TRBV7-2 to TRBJ2-7; 7 bases map to TRBD2. Germline lookup yields CDR1 SGHTA and CDR2 FQGNSA. V shed 1 base and J 3 bases; nucleotides not matched to a gene: 9. The CDR3 spans 16 residues. The full variable domain, completed using reference TRBV7-2 and TRBJ2-7, is GAGVSQSPSNKVTEKGKDVELRCDPISGHTALYWYRQSLGQGLEFLIYFQGNSAPDKSGLPSDRFSAERTGGSVSTLTIQRTQQEDSAVYLCASSLVPGLSDYEQYFGPGTRLTVT.

There are many counts of this clonotype. The chain recombines TRBV5-1 with TRBJ2-7, with D unclear. Germline-derived CDR1 and CDR2 are SGHRS and YFSETQ. V lost 4 bases to trimming and J lost 3 bases, with 8 bases between them. This CDR3 region has 12 residues. Written as DNA, the CDR3 is TGCGCCAGCAGCAAGGAGAGCTACGAGCAGTACTTC. Amino acids: CASSKESYEQYF.

The rearrangement joins TRBV20-1 to TRBJ2-3; TRBD2 matches at 7 bases. V shed 0 bases and J 0 bases; nucleotides not matched to a gene: 6. CDR1 is DFQATT, CDR2 SNEGSKA, per germline (reference sequence). This CDR3 is 16 amino acids long. The CDR3 nucleotides are TGCAGTGCTAGAGATCTCCTAGCGGCTAGCACAGATACGCAGTATTTT. Translation gives CSARDLLAASTDTQYF.

J is TRBJ2-7 and V is TRBV4-1; tentatively, D is TRBD1 or TRBD2 (5 bases each). CDR1 and CDR2 from the germline V gene are MGHRA and YSYEKL. V dropped 4 bases and J dropped 6 bases, with 19 bases sitting between them. There are 15 residues in the CDR3. CDR3 residues: CASSPGPDEGSEQYF. CDR3 coding DNA: TGCGCCAGCAGCCCGGGACCTGATGAAGGGAGCGAGCAGTACTTC.

This clonotype was seen a few times. The chain links TRBV7-9 to TRBJ2-7; TRBD1 aligns across 10 bases. Trimming removed 3 bases from V and 4 bases from J; junction bases left unmatched: 9. This CDR3 is 16 amino acids long. Looked up from germline, CDR1 is SEHNR and CDR2 is FQNEAQ (reference sequence). The CDR3 bases are TGTGCCAGCAGCTTGGGAGAGACAGGGGGCATTTACGAGCAGTACTTC. As protein: CASSLGETGGIYEQYF.

This clonotype was observed a handful of times. This chain connects TRBV5-1 to TRBJ1-1; D perhaps matches TRBD1 (6 bases). Germline loops: CDR1 SGHRS, CDR2 YFSETQ. The CDR3 runs to 16 residues. Trimming cost V 4 bases and J 1 base, with 17 bases left between them. The CDR3, as DNA: TGCGCCAGCAGCCCGGGACCGCGGGGGGCGAACACTGAAGCTTTCTTT. It is translated as CASSPGPRGANTEAFF. Full variable domain (remainder filled in from reference TRBV5-1 and TRBJ1-1): KAGVTQTPRYLIKTRGQQVTLSCSPISGHRSVSWYQQTPGQGLQFLFEYFSETQRNKGNFPGRFSGRQFSNSRSEMNVSTLELGDSALYLCASSPGPRGANTEAFFGQGTRLTVV.

Ten or more counts support this clonotype. CDR3: CASSQDSNTGELFF. The CDR3 DNA reads TGCGCCAGCAGCCAAGACTCGAACACCGGGGAGCTGTTTTTT. The V gene is TRBV4-3, the J gene TRBJ2-2; D remains ambiguous. The CDR3 extends over 14 amino acids. Trimming shortened V by 0 bases and J by 0 bases, and 2 bases separated the two germline ends. Germline assignment: CDR1 LGHNA and CDR2 YSLEER.